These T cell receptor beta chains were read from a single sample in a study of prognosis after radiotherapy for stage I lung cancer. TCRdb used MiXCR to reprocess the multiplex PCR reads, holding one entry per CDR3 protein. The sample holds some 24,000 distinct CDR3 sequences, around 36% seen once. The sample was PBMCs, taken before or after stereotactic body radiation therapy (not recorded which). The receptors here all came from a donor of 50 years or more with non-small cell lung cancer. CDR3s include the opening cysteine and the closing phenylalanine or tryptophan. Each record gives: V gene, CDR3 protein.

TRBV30 CAWNVGGGYTF
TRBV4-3 CASSLGLAGDEQYF
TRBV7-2 CASSPGRMNTEAFF
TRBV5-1 CASSLVLGGYEQYF
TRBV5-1 CASSLGSYYEQYF
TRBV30 CAWSVRQAGNEKLFF
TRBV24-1 CATSDSRTQYSGELFF
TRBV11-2 CASGRRNLGYGYTF
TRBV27 CASSLRLAGTYEQYF
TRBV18 CASSPLSSGTSGDTQSF
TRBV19 CASSQHMVAGVDNEQFF
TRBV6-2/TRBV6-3 CASSYPGQGAQETQYF
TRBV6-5 CVSSYSKGEQYF
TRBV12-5 CASGPPTGADTQYF
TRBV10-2 CASSELAGGYEQYF
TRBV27 CASRRFGNTGELFF
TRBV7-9 CASSSSAGDTQYF
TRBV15 CATSRRGYGQPQHF
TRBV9 CASQNTGELFF
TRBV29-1 CSAFGQTQYF
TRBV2 CATTGYLSTDTQYF
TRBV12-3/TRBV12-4 CASSLSLARTYEQYF
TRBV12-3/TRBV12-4 CANSPRGGGLHNYEQYF
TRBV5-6 CASSWTGKYGYTF
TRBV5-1 CASSSLGQGWGNTEAFF
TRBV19 CASSREKFGYTF
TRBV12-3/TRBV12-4 CASRPGPADTQYF
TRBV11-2 CASSKGLGQDTQYF
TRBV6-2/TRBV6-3 CASRIDRSTDTQYF
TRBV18 CASSPFRDGSTDTQYF
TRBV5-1 CASSSQVASGTGELFF
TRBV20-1 CSASSESGELFF
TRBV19 CASSRNSNQPQHF
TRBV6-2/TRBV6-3 CASSYRSNTEAFF
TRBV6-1 CASSPTGTGWDEQFF
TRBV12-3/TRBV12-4 CASSLGNDRTDTQYF
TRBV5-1 CASSLGGTAHGREQFF
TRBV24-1 CATSETGTGSYEQYF
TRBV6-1 CASSEVSGGVRAGELFF
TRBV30 CAWRLEGAYEQYF
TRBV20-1 CSARDGRRGTYEQYF
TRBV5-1 CASSLDPGLAGGPYF
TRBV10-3 CAISLLAGGPSGELFF
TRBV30 CAWIIRGGLNTEAFF
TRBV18 CASSPPSSGRTDTQYF
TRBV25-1 CASSVSAGGFIHEQFF
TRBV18 CASSPRVNEQFF
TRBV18 CASSLDRVYEQFF
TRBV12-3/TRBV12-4 CASSFGGLGSGANVLTF
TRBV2 CASSGLDRPNNEKLFF
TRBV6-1 CASSAVAGHEETQYF
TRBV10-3 CAISGEADRAVGDTIYF
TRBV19 CASRIQGTGELFF
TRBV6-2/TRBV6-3 CASSWEAGANVPTF
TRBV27 CASSLDPYARSPLHF
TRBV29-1 CSVGPGSGTEAFF
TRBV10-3 CAINEEGTQYF